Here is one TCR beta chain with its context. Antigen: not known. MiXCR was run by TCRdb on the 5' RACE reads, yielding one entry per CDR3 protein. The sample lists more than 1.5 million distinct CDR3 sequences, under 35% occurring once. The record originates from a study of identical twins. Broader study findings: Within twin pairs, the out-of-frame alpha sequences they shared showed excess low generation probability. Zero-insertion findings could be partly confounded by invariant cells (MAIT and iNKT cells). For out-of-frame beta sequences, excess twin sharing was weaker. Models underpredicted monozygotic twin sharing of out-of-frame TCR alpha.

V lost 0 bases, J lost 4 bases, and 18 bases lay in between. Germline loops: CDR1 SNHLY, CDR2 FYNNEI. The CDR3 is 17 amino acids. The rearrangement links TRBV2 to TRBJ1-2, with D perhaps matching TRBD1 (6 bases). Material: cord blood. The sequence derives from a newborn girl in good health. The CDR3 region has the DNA TGTGCCAGCAGTGAAGCCGGAACAGGGCCCGGTAGCTATGGCTACACCTTC. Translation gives CASSEAGTGPGSYGYTF.